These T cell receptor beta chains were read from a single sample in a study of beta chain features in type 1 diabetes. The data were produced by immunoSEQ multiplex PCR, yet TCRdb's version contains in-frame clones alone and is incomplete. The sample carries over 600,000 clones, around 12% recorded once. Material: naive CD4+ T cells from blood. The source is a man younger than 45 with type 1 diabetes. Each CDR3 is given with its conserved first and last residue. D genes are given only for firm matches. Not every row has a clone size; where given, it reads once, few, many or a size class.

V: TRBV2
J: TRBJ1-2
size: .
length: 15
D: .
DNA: TGTGCCAGCGTCCGGGGAATACGGGATGGAGCTGGCTACACCTTC
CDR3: CASVRGIRDGAGYTF

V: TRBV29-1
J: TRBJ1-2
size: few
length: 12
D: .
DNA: TGCAGCTCCTATTTAGACAGTAGGGGCTACACCTTC
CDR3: CSSYLDSRGYTF

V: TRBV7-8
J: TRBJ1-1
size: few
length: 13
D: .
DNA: TGTGCCAGCAGCTTAGGCAGGAACACTGAAGCTTTCTTT
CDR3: CASSLGRNTEAFF

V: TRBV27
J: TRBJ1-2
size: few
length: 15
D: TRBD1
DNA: TGTGCCAGCAGTATACAGGGACAGTGGAACTATGGCTACACCTTC
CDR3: CASSIQGQWNYGYTF

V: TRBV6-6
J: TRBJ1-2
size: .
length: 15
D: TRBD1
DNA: TGTGCCAGCAGTTACACGGACAGGGCAATCTATGGCTACACCTTC
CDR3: CASSYTDRAIYGYTF

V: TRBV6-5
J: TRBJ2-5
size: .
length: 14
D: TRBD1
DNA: TGTGCCAGCAGGGGGGACAGGCGGAGAGAGACCCAGTACTTC
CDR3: CASRGDRRRETQYF

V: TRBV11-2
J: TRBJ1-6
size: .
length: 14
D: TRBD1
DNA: TGTGCCAGCAGCTACAGGGGACTTGATTCACCCCTCCACTTT
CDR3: CASSYRGLDSPLHF

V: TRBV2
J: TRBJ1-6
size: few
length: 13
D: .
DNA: TGTGCCAGCATCCCAGGGATTTACTCACCCCTCCACTTT
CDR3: CASIPGIYSPLHF

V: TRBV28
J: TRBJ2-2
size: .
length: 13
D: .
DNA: TGTGCCAGCCTAAGGGAGAACACCGGGGAGCTGTTTTTT
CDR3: CASLRENTGELFF

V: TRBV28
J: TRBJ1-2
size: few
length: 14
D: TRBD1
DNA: TGTGCCAGCAGTCCTGGACAGGGGTCGGCTGGCTACACCTTC
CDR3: CASSPGQGSAGYTF

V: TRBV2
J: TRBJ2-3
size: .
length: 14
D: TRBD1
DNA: TGTGCCAGCAGACCGACAGGGGGAAGAGATACGCAGTATTTT
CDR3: CASRPTGGRDTQYF

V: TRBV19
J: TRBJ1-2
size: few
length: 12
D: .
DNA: TGTGCCAGTAGTGGGGCAGGGTATGGCTACACCTTC
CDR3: CASSGAGYGYTF

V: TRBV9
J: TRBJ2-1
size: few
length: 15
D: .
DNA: TGTGCCAGCAGCCTCATTGGAGGCTCCTACAATGAGCAGTTCTTC
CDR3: CASSLIGGSYNEQFF

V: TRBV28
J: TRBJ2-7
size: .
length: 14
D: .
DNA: TGTGCCATCTCCACGGGGGCACTTAACTACGAGCAGTACTTC
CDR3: CAISTGALNYEQYF

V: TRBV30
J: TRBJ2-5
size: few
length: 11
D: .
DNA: TGTGCCTGGACAAGCGAAGAGACCCAGTACTTC
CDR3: CAWTSEETQYF

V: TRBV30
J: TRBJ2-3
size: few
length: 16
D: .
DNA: TGTGCCTGGAGTGTAGTTCGGGGATTAAGAACAGATACGCAGTATTTT
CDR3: CAWSVVRGLRTDTQYF

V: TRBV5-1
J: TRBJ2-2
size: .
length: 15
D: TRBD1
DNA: TGCGCCAGCAGCCAGGGACAGACGAACACCGGGGAGCTGTTTTTT
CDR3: CASSQGQTNTGELFF

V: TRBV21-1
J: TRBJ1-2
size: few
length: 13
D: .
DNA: TGTGCCAGCAGCGGATACTCTGCGCAGGGCTACACCTTC
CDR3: CASSGYSAQGYTF

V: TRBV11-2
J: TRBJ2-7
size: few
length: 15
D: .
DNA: TGTGCCAGCAGCGCTCTCTTGGCGGGGTCCTACGAGCAGTACTTC
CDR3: CASSALLAGSYEQYF

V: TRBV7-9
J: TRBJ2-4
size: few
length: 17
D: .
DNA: TGTGCCAGCAGCTTACTGGGCCAAGCTCTAGCCAAAAACATTCAGTACTTC
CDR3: CASSLLGQALAKNIQYF

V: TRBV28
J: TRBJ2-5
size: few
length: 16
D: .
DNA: TGTGCCACCCTACGACAGTTAAGGGGAGCACAAGAGACCCAGTACTTC
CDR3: CATLRQLRGAQETQYF

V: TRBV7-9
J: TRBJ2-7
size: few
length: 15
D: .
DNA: TGTGCCAGCAGCTCCGTGAAGGGGCTTCCCTACGAGCAGTACTTC
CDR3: CASSSVKGLPYEQYF

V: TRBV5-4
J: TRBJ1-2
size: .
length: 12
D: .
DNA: TGTGCCAGCAGCAGAGACGATTATGGCTACACCTTC
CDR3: CASSRDDYGYTF

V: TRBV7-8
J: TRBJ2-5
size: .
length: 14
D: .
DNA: TGTGCCAGCGCCCCCGCTCACGGCCAAGAGACCCAGTACTTC
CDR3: CASAPAHGQETQYF

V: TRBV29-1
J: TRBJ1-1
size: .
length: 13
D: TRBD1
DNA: TGCAGCGTTGAAAGCGGACAGGGGGCGGAAGCTTTCTTT
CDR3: CSVESGQGAEAFF

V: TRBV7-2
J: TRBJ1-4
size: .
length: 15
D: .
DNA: TGTGCCAGCAGCTCCGGACAGAACTTTAATGAAAAACTGTTTTTT
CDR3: CASSSGQNFNEKLFF

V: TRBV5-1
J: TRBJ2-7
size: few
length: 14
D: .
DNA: TGCGCCAGCAGCTTGACGGGGAACTCCTACGAGCAGTACTTC
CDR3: CASSLTGNSYEQYF

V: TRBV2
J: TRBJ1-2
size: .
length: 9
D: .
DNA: TGTGCCGGCACAGGGGGCTACACCTTC
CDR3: CAGTGGYTF

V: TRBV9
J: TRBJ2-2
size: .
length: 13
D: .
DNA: TGTGCCAGCAGACAGACGAACACCGGGGAGCTGTTTTTT
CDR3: CASRQTNTGELFF

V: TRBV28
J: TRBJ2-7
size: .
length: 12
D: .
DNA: TGTGCCAGCAGGCGGGTCTCCTACGAGCAGTACTTC
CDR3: CASRRVSYEQYF

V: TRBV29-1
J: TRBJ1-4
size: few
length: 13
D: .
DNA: TGCAGCGTAGGGAGGGACCTTAATGAAAAACTGTTTTTT
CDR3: CSVGRDLNEKLFF

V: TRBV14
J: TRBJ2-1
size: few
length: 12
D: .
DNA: TGTGCCAGCAGCCAAGATGGGGACCGAGCATTCTTC
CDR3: CASSQDGDRAFF

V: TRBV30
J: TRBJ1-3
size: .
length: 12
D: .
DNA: TGTGCCTGGAAACAGGCTGGAAACACCATATATTTT
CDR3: CAWKQAGNTIYF

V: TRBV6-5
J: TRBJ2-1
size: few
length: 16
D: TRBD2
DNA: TGTGCCAGCAGTTACCAATCCGGGGGACTAGGGGATGAGCAGTTCTTC
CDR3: CASSYQSGGLGDEQFF

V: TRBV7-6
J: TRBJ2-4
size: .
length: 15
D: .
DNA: TGTGCCAGCAGCTTAGGAACGGGGGCCAAAAACATTCAGTACTTC
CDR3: CASSLGTGAKNIQYF

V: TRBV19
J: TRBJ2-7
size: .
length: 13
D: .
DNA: TGTGCCAGTGCCCGGGACATGACCTACGAGCAGTACTTC
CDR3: CASARDMTYEQYF

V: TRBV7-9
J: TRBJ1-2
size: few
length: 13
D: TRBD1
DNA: TGTGCCAGCAGCCCACAGGGGGCGGATGGCTACACCTTC
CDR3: CASSPQGADGYTF